This passage covers 8 T cell receptor beta chains from one sample sequenced in a study of CD8+ T cells in alopecia areata. RNA extraction and reverse transcription yielded cDNA as sequencing template. Some clones are missing from TCRdb's copy, which holds only in-frame ones; the method was immunoSEQ multiplex PCR. The sample gives about 150,000 clones, roughly 48% of which show up once; approximately 6.8% is in the top ten. Sequenced sample: CD4+ T cells sorted from blood. Source of these receptors: a human donor with alopecia areata.

This clone was detected a few times. The V and J genes are TRBV29-1 and TRBJ2-1; 11 positions agree with TRBD2. Germline values: CDR1 SQVTM, CDR2 ANQGSEA. CDR3 size: 14 residues. Trimming at V came to 6 bases and at J to 10 bases, leaving 11 bases not matched to a gene. In DNA, the CDR3 is TGCAGCGTGGGGCAACTAGCGGGAGAAGGGGAGCAGTTCTTC. Protein: CSVGQLAGEGEQFF.

The CDR3 loop reads CATGGTEAFF. CDR3 sequence (DNA): TGTGCCACAGGGGGCACTGAAGCTTTCTTT. The genes are TRBV7-9 and TRBJ1-1, with 7 nucleotides matching TRBD1. With 10 bases clipped from V and 4 bases from J, the junction kept 0 bases outside the gene matches. Germline lookup yields CDR1 SEHNR and CDR2 FQNEAQ (reference sequence). The CDR3 spans 10 residues.

The gene calls are TRBV9 and TRBJ2-1; D possibly uses TRBD1 or TRBD2 (7 bases each). There are 18 residues in the CDR3. The V end was cut by 0 bases, the J end by 4 bases, with 20 bases between. CDR1 and CDR2 from the germline V gene are SGDLS and YYNGEE. CDR3 region: CASSVAGGAGGTYNEQFF. DNA for the CDR3: TGTGCCAGCAGCGTAGCTGGGGGGGCAGGGGGGACGTACAATGAGCAGTTCTTC.

The chain is built from TRBV7-2 and TRBJ2-3; 7 nucleotides align to TRBD1. With V trimmed by 1 base and J by 4 bases, 2 bases remained unmatched. Germline CDR1 reads SGHTA; CDR2 reads FQGNSA. The CDR3 covers 14 residues. DNA of the CDR3: TGTGCCAGCAGCTTAGGGCAGGGGGCAGATACGCAGTATTTT. Its protein is CASSLGQGADTQYF.

The chain employs TRBV4-1 and TRBJ2-1, with D uncertain. Germline V gives CDR1 MGHRA, CDR2 YSYEKL. The CDR3 is 13 residues long. V was clipped by 0 bases and J by 13 bases, with 13 bases between them. CDR3 sequence: CASSQDLGRPQFF. The DNA for the CDR3 is TGCGCCAGCAGCCAAGATCTTGGGCGACCACAGTTCTTC.

V and J are TRBV5-1 and TRBJ2-1; 7 bases are a match to TRBD2. CDR3 size: 16 residues. Trimming removed 0 bases from V and 3 bases from J; junction bases left unmatched: 6. In germline, CDR1 is SGHRS, CDR2 YFSETQ. CDR3 in amino acids: CASSLAEASGYNEQFF. CDR3 sequence (DNA): TGCGCCAGCAGCTTGGCCGAGGCTAGCGGCTACAATGAGCAGTTCTTC.

In this sample, this clone turned up a few times. J is TRBJ2-5 and V is TRBV28; 9 bases are a match to TRBD1. The CDR3 has 14 residues. Germline V CDR1 and CDR2: MDHEN, SYDVKM. After removal of 6 bases from V and 13 bases from J, the junction contained 15 bases not matched to a gene. CDR3 loop: CASSGQGYRTSPYF. CDR3 sequence (DNA): TGTGCCAGCAGCGGACAGGGGTACCGCACTAGCCCGTACTTC.

This clone was detected only a few times. This rearrangement joins TRBV29-1 to TRBJ2-1; TRBD1 matches 10 bases. V shed 6 bases, J shed 8 bases, and the junction held 7 bases outside the gene matches. There are 13 residues in the CDR3. Germline V CDR1 and CDR2: SQVTM, ANQGSEA. The CDR3 loop is CSVRQGASHEQFF. CDR3 nucleotides: TGCAGCGTCCGACAGGGGGCGAGCCATGAGCAGTTCTTC.